The 3 T cell receptor beta chains reported below all come from one sample, sequenced in a study of blood T cells in healthy people across ages. Next came a second PCR, run for roughly 6 to 11 cycles, which used a sample-barcoded 5' primer along with a J-beta primer mix. TCRdb fed the 5' RACE reads into MiXCR, producing one record per CDR3 protein. The sample consists of roughly 1.4 million distinct CDR3 sequences, almost 60% of them appearing once. The sequenced material came from blood. The receptors originated from a man between 18 and 35 years old in good health.

The chain joins TRBV28 to TRBJ2-4; no reliable D call. CDR1 MDHEN and CDR2 SYDVKM come from the germline V gene. The CDR3 spans 12 residues. V was trimmed by 5 bases and J by 8 bases, leaving 10 bases between them. The CDR3: CASSPDWDIQYF. Here the CDR3 DNA reads TGTGCCAGCAGTCCCGATTGGGACATTCAGTACTTC. The entire variable domain, with the rest obtained from reference TRBV28 and TRBJ2-4, is as follows: DVKVTQSSRYLVKRTGEKVFLECVQDMDHENMFWYRQDPGLGLRLIYFSYDVKMKEKGDIPEGYSVSREKKERFSLILESASTNQTSMYLCASSPDWDIQYFGAGTRLSVL.

The table lists this clonotype with a count of one. V usage is TRBV4-3 and J usage is TRBJ1-5; weak D call: TRBD1 (5 bases). This CDR3 contains 16 residues. V lost 0 bases, J lost 1 base, and 10 bases lay in between. CDR1 is LGHNA and CDR2 is YSLEER in the germline V gene. The CDR3 protein is CASSQDLGVSNQPQHF. The CDR3 region has the DNA TGCGCCAGCAGCCAAGATTTAGGGGTGAGCAATCAGCCCCAGCATTTT.

The V gene is TRBV18, the J gene TRBJ2-7, with 7 bases aligning to TRBD2. Per the germline V gene, CDR1 is KGHSH and CDR2 is LQKENI. The CDR3 consists of 15 residues. The ends lost 3 bases at V and 2 bases at J; junction bases unmatched: 7. The CDR3 here is CASSPGTSATYEQYF. The CDR3 region has the DNA TGTGCCAGCTCACCTGGTACTAGCGCCACCTACGAGCAGTACTTC.